One sample yielded the 27 T cell receptor beta chains listed below, sequenced in a study of blood T cell repertoires in COVID-19. The data were produced by immunoSEQ multiplex PCR, yet TCRdb's version contains in-frame clones alone and is incomplete. Seen here are about 42,000 clones, nearly 90% observed once, and the top ten hold around 3%. Sequenced: peripheral blood. Receptors were obtained from a man aged 45-65 years with active COVID-19.

The chain employs TRBV19 and TRBJ1-2, with 7 bases lining up with TRBD1. From germline, CDR1 is LNHDA and CDR2 SQIVND (reference sequence). V was pared by 4 bases and J by 4 bases, with 6 bases of the junction left unmatched. This CDR3 comprises 14 residues. The CDR3 protein is CASSTPGQAYGYTF. The CDR3 DNA reads TGTGCCAGTAGTACTCCCGGACAGGCCTATGGCTACACCTTC.

The DNA for the CDR3 is TGTGCCAGCAGCCTCCATAAGGTACTAGCGGACAACCAAGAGACCCAGTACTTC. It is translated as CASSLHKVLADNQETQYF. The chain couples TRBV7-8 to TRBJ2-5, with 8 bases matching TRBD2. The V gene's germline CDR1 is SGHVS and CDR2 FQNEAQ. This CDR3 has 18 amino acids. V was clipped by 5 bases and J by 0 bases; unmatched bases: 14.

The V call is TRBV3-1 (or the pseudogene TRBV3-2), the J call TRBJ2-5, with D unclear. The V gene lost 0 bases and the J gene lost 2 bases, with 7 bases spanning the gap. The CDR3 has 14 amino acids. CDR1 is LGHDT, CDR2 YNNKEL, per germline (reference sequence). CDR3 DNA: TGTGCCAGCAGCCAAGATGTGAGTCAAGAGACCCAGTACTTC. Residues: CASSQDVSQETQYF.

The chain couples TRBV7-2 to TRBJ2-7, with 7 bases that match TRBD1. CDR3 length: 13 amino acids. Per the germline V gene, CDR1 is SGHTA and CDR2 is FQGNSA. With 6 bases clipped from V and 2 bases from J, the junction kept 4 bases outside the gene matches. The CDR3 loop is CASRRTGAYEQYF. The CDR3 region has the DNA TGTGCCAGCAGGAGAACAGGGGCCTACGAGCAGTACTTC.

This sequence joins TRBV6-4 and TRBJ2-1; 8 bases line up with TRBD1. V trimming: 6 bases; J trimming: 6 bases; junction bases outside the gene matches: 7. This CDR3 has 14 amino acids. Looked up from germline, CDR1 is MRHNA and CDR2 is SNTAGT. The CDR3 nucleotides read TGTGCCAGCAGCGACAGGGGAGGTGGCAATGAGCAGTTCTTC. Protein product: CASSDRGGGNEQFF.

The gene calls are TRBV4-2 and TRBJ1-2; D remains unclear. V was shortened by 0 bases and J by 2 bases, with 13 bases between the two germline ends. This CDR3 has 16 amino acids. Germline CDR1 LGHNA, CDR2 YNFKEQ. The CDR3 DNA reads as TGTGCCAGCAGCCAAGATCCGCCGACAACAAACTATGGCTACACCTTC. This codes for CASSQDPPTTNYGYTF.

J is TRBJ2-3 and V is TRBV6-5; D possibly corresponds to TRBD2 (5 bases). The CDR3 is 12 amino acids. Between the trimmed V and J ends, which lost 0 bases and 11 bases, there was a span of 9 bases. CDR1 and CDR2 (germline): MNHEY, SVGAGI. CDR3 in DNA: TGTGCCAGCAGTTACTCTCGGGGTTTGCAGTATTTT. Translation: CASSYSRGLQYF.

This sequence joins TRBV5-4 and TRBJ2-4; TRBD1 matches 7 bases. Germline loops: CDR1 SGHNT, CDR2 YYREEE (reference sequence). This CDR3 contains 14 residues. V lost 5 bases, J lost 9 bases, and 11 bases stayed unmatched. The CDR3 reads CASRTGPRESIQYF. As DNA, the CDR3 is TGTGCCAGCAGGACAGGGCCCCGAGAAAGCATTCAGTACTTC.

This rearrangement joins TRBV24-1 to TRBJ1-1; D unclear. Germline V lookup: CDR1 KGHDR, CDR2 SFDVKD. V was pared by 3 bases and J by 8 bases, with 9 bases between. There are 12 residues in the CDR3. In nucleotides, the CDR3 is TGTGCCACCAGTGATGTGGCAGGAGAAGCTTTCTTT. Protein: CATSDVAGEAFF.

The V gene is TRBV19, the J gene TRBJ1-4, with D possibly TRBD1 on 6 matching bases. Germline CDR1 reads LNHDA; CDR2 reads SQIVND (reference sequence). The CDR3 loop spans 20 amino acids. The germline V and J ends were trimmed by 3 bases and 3 bases, with 26 bases remaining between them. CDR3 loop: CASSIIRSRGATPSNEKLFF. The CDR3 region has the DNA TGTGCCAGTAGTATTATTAGGTCGCGGGGGGCAACTCCTTCTAATGAAAAACTGTTTTTT.

The chain recombines TRBV27 with TRBJ1-1; 12 positions match TRBD1. Germline assignment: CDR1 MNHEY and CDR2 SMNVEV (reference sequence). V gave up 0 bases and J gave up 0 bases; unmatched junction bases: 11. This CDR3 region has 20 residues. The CDR3 region is CASSLSGTGGGWGMNTEAFF. The CDR3 nucleotides are TGTGCCAGCAGTTTATCGGGGACAGGGGGCGGATGGGGCATGAACACTGAAGCTTTCTTT.

The V and J genes are TRBV15 and TRBJ1-6; perhaps TRBD1 as D (5 bases). This CDR3 comprises 17 residues. The ends were cut back, 1 base at V and 0 bases at J, with 10 bases in the middle. Germline CDR1 LNHNV, CDR2 YYDKDF (reference sequence). The CDR3 region is CATSRGDSSSYNSPLHF. Here the CDR3 DNA reads TGTGCCACCAGCAGAGGAGACAGTAGCTCCTATAATTCACCCCTCCACTTT.

The chain carries TRBV4-3 and TRBJ1-6, with 11 bases identical to TRBD1. The ends lost 0 bases at V and 9 bases at J; junction bases unmatched: 4. Germline CDR1 is LGHNA and CDR2 is YSLEER. CDR3 length equals 16 residues. The CDR3 spells CASSQEGDRGGSPLHF. CDR3 coding DNA: TGCGCCAGCAGCCAAGAGGGGGACAGGGGGGGTTCACCCCTCCACTTT.

This chain connects TRBV9 to TRBJ2-3, with D possibly matching TRBD2 (6 bases). Between the trimmed V and J ends, which lost 3 bases and 1 base, there was a span of 15 bases. This CDR3 has 16 amino acids. Looked up from germline, CDR1 is SGDLS and CDR2 is YYNGEE. The CDR3: CASSADGGEGTDTQYF. CDR3 DNA sequence: TGTGCCAGCAGCGCCGACGGGGGTGAGGGCACAGATACGCAGTATTTT.

This clone showed up just once. This chain uses TRBV7-2 with TRBJ1-5; no definite D call. Germline assignment: CDR1 SGHTA and CDR2 FQGNSA. V dropped 3 bases and J dropped 11 bases, with 20 bases sitting between them. The CDR3 is 15 amino acids. The CDR3 protein is CASSLAGSPNHAQHF. The CDR3 bases are TGTGCCAGCAGCTTGGCGGGCTCTCCCAATCATGCCCAGCATTTT.

The J gene is TRBJ1-1, the V gene TRBV5-1; 11 bases are a match to TRBD1. Germline CDR1 is SGHRS and CDR2 is YFSETQ. The CDR3 spans 14 residues. Trimming removed 1 base from V and 7 bases from J; junction bases left unmatched: 3. CDR3 bases: TGCGCCAGCAGCTTGCCGGGACAGGGGGATGAAGCTTTCTTT. It translates to CASSLPGQGDEAFF.

The chain recombines TRBV19 with TRBJ1-1; the match to TRBD1 covers 10 bases. Germline CDR1 is LNHDA and CDR2 is SQIVND (reference sequence). The CDR3 runs 14 residues. V was pared by 5 bases and J by 4 bases, with 4 bases of the junction left unmatched. The CDR3 DNA reads TGTGCCAGTAGTGTTGGACAGGGGGGCACTGAAGCTTTCTTT. Residues: CASSVGQGGTEAFF. Filled out from reference TRBV19 and TRBJ1-1, the complete variable domain reads DGGITQSPKYLFRKEGQNVTLSCEQNLNHDAMYWYRQDPGQGLRLIYYSQIVNDFQKGDIAEGYSVSREKKESFPLTVTSAQKNPTAFYLCASSVGQGGTEAFFGQGTRLTVV.

CDR3 protein: CATSRETGLKNIQYF. The CDR3 coding sequence is TGTGCCACCAGCAGAGAGACAGGGTTGAAAAACATTCAGTACTTC. The rearrangement uses TRBV15 and TRBJ2-4; 7 positions match TRBD1. The germline V gene has CDR1 LNHNV and CDR2 YYDKDF (reference sequence). Unmatched junction bases numbered 3, after V lost 0 bases and J lost 4 bases. The CDR3 spans 15 residues.

J is TRBJ2-7 and V is TRBV3-1 (or the pseudogene TRBV3-2), with D possibly TRBD1 on 6 matching bases. The CDR3 sequence is 15 residues long. Trimming took off 0 bases at V and 3 bases at J, with 12 bases between the two ends. Germline V gene lookup returns CDR1 LGHDT and CDR2 YNNKEL (reference sequence). CDR3 bases: TGTGCCAGCAGCCAAGAAGGGGGACGCTACTACGAGCAGTACTTC. As protein: CASSQEGGRYYEQYF.

This sequence joins TRBV2 and TRBJ1-2; D perhaps matches TRBD1 (5 bases). The CDR3 runs to 11 residues. Deletions cut 6 bases from V and 5 bases from J, with 7 bases between. Germline V gene sequence: CDR1 SNHLY, CDR2 FYNNEI. For the CDR3, the DNA is TGTGCCAGCAGGCAGGGTTATGGCTACACCTTC. Protein product: CASRQGYGYTF. The complete variable domain, with remaining parts taken from reference TRBV2 and TRBJ1-2, reads EPEVTQTPSHQVTQMGQEVILRCVPISNHLYFYWYRQILGQKVEFLVSFYNNEISEKSEIFDDQFSVERPDGSNFTLKIRSTKLEDSAMYFCASRQGYGYTFGSGTRLTVV.

This rearrangement joins TRBV6-6 to TRBJ2-5; D might be TRBD2 (6 bases). The CDR3 has 10 residues. Germline CDR1 reads MNHNY; CDR2 reads SVGAGI (reference sequence). Trimming pared 8 bases from V and 5 bases from J, leaving 6 bases between. The CDR3 loop is CASRGETQYF. The CDR3 region has the DNA TGTGCCAGCCGGGGGGAGACCCAGTACTTC.

The rearrangement links TRBV30 to TRBJ1-2; D is undetermined. Trimming left V 3 bases short and J 8 bases short, with 16 bases between. This CDR3 is 13 amino acids long. Germline lookup yields CDR1 GTSNPN and CDR2 SVGIG (reference sequence). This CDR3 is CAWRPSGRPGYTF. The CDR3 DNA sequence: TGTGCCTGGAGGCCCTCGGGGAGACCGGGCTACACCTTC. The full variable domain, with the rest looked up from reference TRBV30 and TRBJ1-2, is SQTIHQWPATLVQPVGSPLSLECTVEGTSNPNLYWYRQAAGRGLQLLFYSVGIGQISSEVPQNLSASRPQDRQFILSSKKLLLSDSGFYLCAWRPSGRPGYTFGSGTRLTVV.

J is TRBJ1-1 and V is TRBV6-5, with D possibly matching TRBD1 (5 bases). This CDR3 is built from 14 residues. The V and J ends lost 5 bases and 1 base respectively, with 11 bases between them. The germline V gene encodes CDR1 MNHEY and CDR2 SVGAGI. In nucleotides, the CDR3 is TGTGCCAGCAGTACGCAGGGTCAGAACACTGAAGCTTTCTTT. It translates to CASSTQGQNTEAFF.

J is TRBJ2-3 and V is TRBV11-3; a weak D match, TRBD1 (5 bases). CDR3 length equals 14 residues. Trimming removed 5 bases at V and 2 bases at J, with 11 bases between. Germline CDR1 and CDR2: SGHNT and YENEEA. For the CDR3, the DNA is TGTGCCAGCAGCCGCCGACAGACCACAGATACGCAGTATTTT. Translated, it gives CASSRRQTTDTQYF.

The V and J genes are TRBV19 and TRBJ1-3; 8 nucleotides agree with TRBD1. The CDR3 runs 20 residues. V lost 7 bases and J lost 0; bases outside the gene matches: 20. Germline loops: CDR1 LNHDA, CDR2 SQIVND (reference sequence). The CDR3 loop is CASTPIGTGISLVSGNTIYF. The CDR3 DNA is TGTGCCAGTACCCCAATTGGGACAGGCATCTCCCTCGTCTCTGGAAACACCATATATTTT.

The rearrangement uses TRBV11-3 and TRBJ2-7; 13 nucleotides agree with TRBD2. Losses at the gene ends were 5 bases for V and 6 bases for J; bases not matched to a gene: 13. Germline CDR1 is SGHNT and CDR2 is YENEEA. The CDR3 covers 17 residues. The DNA of the CDR3 is TGTGCCAGCAGCCCGGGGACTAGCGGGGTCTATCGGTCCGAGCAGTACTTC. It codes for CASSPGTSGVYRSEQYF.

This chain links TRBV6-5 with TRBJ2-2; D is undetermined. Germline V CDR1 and CDR2: MNHEY, SVGAGI. Trimming pared 7 bases from V and 7 bases from J, leaving 16 bases between. The CDR3 runs to 14 residues. Here the CDR3 reads CASMVGPYVGELFF. CDR3 coding DNA: TGTGCCAGCATGGTGGGCCCGTATGTCGGGGAGCTGTTTTTT.